This T cell receptor beta chain was identified in a study of blood T cell repertoires in COVID-19. Study context: The United States, Italy and Spain provided the acute and convalescent COVID-19 samples. Sample material is recorded as cDNA or gDNA derived from T cells, B-cell-depleted T cells, or PBMCs.

In the study's own analysis: Amplification with reference gene primers provided the estimates of nucleated cell counts. TCRdb keeps only in-frame clones here, not all; method: immunoSEQ multiplex PCR. The DNA gave D and trimming, while V, J and clone size come from that table. The sample holds about 220,000 clones; approximately 83% are singletons and the top ten take 3%. This CDR3 is 14 amino acids long. The V end was cut by 5 bases, the J end by 3 bases, with 13 bases between. The germline CDR1 and CDR2 sequences are SEHNR and FQNEAQ (reference sequence). The chain recombines TRBV7-9 with TRBJ2-5; the D gene is possibly TRBD1 (6 bases). The receptor's source is a woman aged 25 to 39 who had recovered from COVID-19. The material sequenced was peripheral blood. CDR3 DNA sequence: TGTGCCAGCAGCGACTACAGGGCTGAAGAGACCCAGTACTTC. It encodes CASSDYRAEETQYF.